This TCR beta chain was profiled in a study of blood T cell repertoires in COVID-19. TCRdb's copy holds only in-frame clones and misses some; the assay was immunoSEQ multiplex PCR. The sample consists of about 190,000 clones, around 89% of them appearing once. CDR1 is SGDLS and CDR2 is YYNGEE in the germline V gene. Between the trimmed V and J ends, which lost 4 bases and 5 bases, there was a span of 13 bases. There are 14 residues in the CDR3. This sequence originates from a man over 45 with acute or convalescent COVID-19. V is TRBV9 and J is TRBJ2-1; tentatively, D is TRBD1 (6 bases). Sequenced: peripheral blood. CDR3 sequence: CASSISGQNNEQFF. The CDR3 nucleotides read TGTGCCAGCAGCATTTCGGGACAAAACAATGAGCAGTTCTTC.